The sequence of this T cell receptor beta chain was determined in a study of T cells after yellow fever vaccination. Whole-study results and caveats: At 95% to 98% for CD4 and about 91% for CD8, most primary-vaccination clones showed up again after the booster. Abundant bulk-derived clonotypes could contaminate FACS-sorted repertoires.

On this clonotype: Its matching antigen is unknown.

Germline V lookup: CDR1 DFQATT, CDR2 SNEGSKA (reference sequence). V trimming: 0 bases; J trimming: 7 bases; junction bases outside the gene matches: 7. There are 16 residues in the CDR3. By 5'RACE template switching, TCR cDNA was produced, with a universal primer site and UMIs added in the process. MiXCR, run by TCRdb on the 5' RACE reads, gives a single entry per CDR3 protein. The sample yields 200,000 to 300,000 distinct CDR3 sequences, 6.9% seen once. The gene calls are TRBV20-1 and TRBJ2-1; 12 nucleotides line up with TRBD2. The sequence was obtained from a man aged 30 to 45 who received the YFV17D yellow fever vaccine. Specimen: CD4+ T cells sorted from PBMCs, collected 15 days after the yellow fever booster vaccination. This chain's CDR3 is CSARDASGRAMNEQFF. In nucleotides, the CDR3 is TGCAGTGCTAGAGATGCTAGCGGGAGGGCCATGAATGAGCAGTTCTTC.